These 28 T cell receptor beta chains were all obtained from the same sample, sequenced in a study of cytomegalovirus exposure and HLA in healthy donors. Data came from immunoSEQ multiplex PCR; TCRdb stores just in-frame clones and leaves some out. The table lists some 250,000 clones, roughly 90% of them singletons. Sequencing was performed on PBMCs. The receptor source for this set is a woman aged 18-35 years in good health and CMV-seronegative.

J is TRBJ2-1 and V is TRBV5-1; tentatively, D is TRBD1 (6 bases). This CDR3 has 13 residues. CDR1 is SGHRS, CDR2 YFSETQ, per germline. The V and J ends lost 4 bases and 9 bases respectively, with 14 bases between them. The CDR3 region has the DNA TGCGCCAGCAGCCCCACAGGGTATGGTGAGCAGTTCTTC. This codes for CASSPTGYGEQFF.

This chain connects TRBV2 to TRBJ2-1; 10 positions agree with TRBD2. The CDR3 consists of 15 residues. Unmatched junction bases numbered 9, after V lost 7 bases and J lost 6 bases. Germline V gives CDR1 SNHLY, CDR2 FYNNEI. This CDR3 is CASISPAGGPNEQFF. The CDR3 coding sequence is TGTGCCAGCATTTCACCAGCGGGGGGGCCCAATGAGCAGTTCTTC.

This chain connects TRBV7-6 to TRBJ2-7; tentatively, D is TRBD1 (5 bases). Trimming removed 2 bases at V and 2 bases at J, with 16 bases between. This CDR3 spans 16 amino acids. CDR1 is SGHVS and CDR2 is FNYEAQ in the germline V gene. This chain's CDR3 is CASSLSPAETAYEQYF. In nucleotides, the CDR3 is TGTGCCAGCAGCTTATCACCTGCAGAGACAGCCTACGAGCAGTACTTC.

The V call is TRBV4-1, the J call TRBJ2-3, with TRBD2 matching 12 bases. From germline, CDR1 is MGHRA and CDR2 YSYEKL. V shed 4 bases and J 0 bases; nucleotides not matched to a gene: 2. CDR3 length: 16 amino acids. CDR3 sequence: CASSPTSGGSTDTQYF. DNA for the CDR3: TGCGCCAGCAGCCCCACTAGCGGGGGGAGCACAGATACGCAGTATTTT.

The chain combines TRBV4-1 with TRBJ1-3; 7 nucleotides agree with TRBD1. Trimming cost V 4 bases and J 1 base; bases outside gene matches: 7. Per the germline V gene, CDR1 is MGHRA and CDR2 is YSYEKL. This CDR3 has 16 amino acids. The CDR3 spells CASSPGRGFSGNTIYF. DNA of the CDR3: TGCGCCAGCAGCCCAGGCAGGGGGTTTTCTGGAAACACCATATATTTT.

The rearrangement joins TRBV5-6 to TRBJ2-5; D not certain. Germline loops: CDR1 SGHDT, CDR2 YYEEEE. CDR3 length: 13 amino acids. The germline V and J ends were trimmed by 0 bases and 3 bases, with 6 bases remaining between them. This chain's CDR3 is CASSLGSEETQYF. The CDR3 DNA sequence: TGTGCCAGCAGCTTGGGCAGTGAAGAGACCCAGTACTTC. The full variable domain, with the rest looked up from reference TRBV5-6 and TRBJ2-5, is DAGVTQSPTHLIKTRGQQVTLRCSPKSGHDTVSWYQQALGQGPQFIFQYYEEEERQRGNFPDRFSGHQFPNYSSELNVNALLLGDSALYLCASSLGSEETQYFGPGTRLLVL.

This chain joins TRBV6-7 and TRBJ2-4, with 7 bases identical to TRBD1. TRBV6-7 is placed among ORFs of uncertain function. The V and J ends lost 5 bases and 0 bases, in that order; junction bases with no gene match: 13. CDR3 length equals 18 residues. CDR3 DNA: TGTGCCAGCAGTACTCTAACCGGGACAGAAATAGCCAAAAACATTCAGTACTTC. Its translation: CASSTLTGTEIAKNIQYF.

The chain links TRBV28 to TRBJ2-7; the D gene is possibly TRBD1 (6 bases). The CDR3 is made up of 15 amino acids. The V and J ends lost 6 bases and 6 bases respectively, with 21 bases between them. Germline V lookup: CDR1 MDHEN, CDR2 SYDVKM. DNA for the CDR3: TGTGCCAGCAGCCGGGGCGAGGGGGTCCTCTCCGAGCAGTACGTC. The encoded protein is CASSRGEGVLSEQYV.

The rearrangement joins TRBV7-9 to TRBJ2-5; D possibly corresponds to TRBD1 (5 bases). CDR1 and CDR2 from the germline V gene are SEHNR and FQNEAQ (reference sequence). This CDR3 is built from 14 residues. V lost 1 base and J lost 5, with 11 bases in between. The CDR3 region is CASSLDRGLETQYF. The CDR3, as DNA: TGTGCCAGCAGCTTAGATAGGGGTTTGGAGACCCAGTACTTC.

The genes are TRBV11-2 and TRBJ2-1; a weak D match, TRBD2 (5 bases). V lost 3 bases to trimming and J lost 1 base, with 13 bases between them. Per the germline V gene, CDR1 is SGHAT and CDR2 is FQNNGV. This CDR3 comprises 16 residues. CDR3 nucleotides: TGTGCCAGCAGCTTTTCAGCGGACCCTTCCTACAATGAGCAGTTCTTC. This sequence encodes CASSFSADPSYNEQFF.

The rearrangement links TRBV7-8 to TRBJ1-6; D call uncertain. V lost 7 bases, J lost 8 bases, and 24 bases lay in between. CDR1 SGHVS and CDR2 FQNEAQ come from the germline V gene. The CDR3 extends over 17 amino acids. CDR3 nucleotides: TGTGCCAGCAAACTACCACCCGGGGAAAAGGCCTATTCACCCCTCCACTTT. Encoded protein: CASKLPPGEKAYSPLHF.

The CDR3 sequence is CSVPRDRGRVGYTF. CDR3 coding DNA: TGCAGCGTGCCTCGGGACAGGGGGCGCGTGGGCTACACCTTC. The chain combines TRBV29-1 with TRBJ1-2; 12 positions match TRBD1. The CDR3 length is 14 residues. V shed 6 bases and J 8 bases; nucleotides not matched to a gene: 10. CDR1 is SQVTM and CDR2 is ANQGSEA in the germline V gene.

CDR3 loop: CASSLVVWRNSNIQYF. The CDR3 region has the DNA TGTGCCAGCAGCTTAGTAGTTTGGCGGAATTCAAACATTCAGTACTTC. The chain combines TRBV7-8 with TRBJ2-4, with D unresolved. The germline gives CDR1 SGHVS, CDR2 FQNEAQ. CDR3 length: 16 residues. Trimming left V 1 base short and J 6 bases short, with 16 bases between.

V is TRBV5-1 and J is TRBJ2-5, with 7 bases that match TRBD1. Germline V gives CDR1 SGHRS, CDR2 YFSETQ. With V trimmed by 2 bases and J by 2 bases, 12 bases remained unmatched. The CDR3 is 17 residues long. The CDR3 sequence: CASSLYIQTGLQETQYF. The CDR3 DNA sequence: TGCGCCAGCAGCTTATATATCCAGACAGGGTTGCAAGAGACCCAGTACTTC.

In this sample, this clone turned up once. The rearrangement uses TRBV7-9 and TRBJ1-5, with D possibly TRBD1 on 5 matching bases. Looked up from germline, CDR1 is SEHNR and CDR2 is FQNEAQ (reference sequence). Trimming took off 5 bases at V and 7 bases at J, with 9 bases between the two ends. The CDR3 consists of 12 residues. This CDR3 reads CASSDSGQPQHF. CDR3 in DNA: TGTGCCAGCAGCGACTCAGGGCAGCCCCAGCATTTT.

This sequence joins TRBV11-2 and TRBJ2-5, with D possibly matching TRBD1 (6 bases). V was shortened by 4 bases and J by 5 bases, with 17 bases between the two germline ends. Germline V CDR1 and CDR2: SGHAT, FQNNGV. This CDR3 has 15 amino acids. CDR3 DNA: TGTGCCAGCAGCTCTTTACCACAGGGAGCGGAGACCCAGTACTTC. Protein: CASSSLPQGAETQYF.

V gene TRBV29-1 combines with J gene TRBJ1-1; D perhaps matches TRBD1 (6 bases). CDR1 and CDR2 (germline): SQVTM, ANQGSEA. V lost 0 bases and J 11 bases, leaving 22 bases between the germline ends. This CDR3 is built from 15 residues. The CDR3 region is CSVEDLSPFRGSAFF. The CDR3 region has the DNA TGCAGCGTTGAAGATCTTTCTCCCTTCAGGGGATCGGCTTTCTTT. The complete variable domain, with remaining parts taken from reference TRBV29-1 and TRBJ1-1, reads SAVISQKPSRDICQRGTSLTIQCQVDSQVTMMFWYRQQPGQSLTLIATANQGSEATYESGFVIDKFPISRPNLTFSTLTVSNMSPEDSSIYLCSVEDLSPFRGSAFFGQGTRLTVV.

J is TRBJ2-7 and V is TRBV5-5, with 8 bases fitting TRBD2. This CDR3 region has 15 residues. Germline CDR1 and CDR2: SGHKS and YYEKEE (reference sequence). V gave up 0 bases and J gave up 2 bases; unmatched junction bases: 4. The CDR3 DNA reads TGTGCCAGCAGCTTGGGCGGGGGGCCTACCTACGAGCAGTACTTC. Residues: CASSLGGGPTYEQYF.

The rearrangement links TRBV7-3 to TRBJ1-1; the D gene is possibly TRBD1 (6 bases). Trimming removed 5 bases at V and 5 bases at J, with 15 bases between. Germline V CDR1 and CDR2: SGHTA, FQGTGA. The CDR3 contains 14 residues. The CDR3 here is CASSPQGGFTEAFF. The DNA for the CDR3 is TGTGCCAGCAGCCCACAGGGTGGTTTTACTGAAGCTTTCTTT.

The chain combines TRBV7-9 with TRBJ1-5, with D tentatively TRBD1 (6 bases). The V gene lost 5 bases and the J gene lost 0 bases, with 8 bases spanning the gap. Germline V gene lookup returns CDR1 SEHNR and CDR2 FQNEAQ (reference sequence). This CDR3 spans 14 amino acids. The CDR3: CASSDRISNQPQHF. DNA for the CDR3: TGTGCCAGCAGCGACAGGATTAGCAATCAGCCCCAGCATTTT.

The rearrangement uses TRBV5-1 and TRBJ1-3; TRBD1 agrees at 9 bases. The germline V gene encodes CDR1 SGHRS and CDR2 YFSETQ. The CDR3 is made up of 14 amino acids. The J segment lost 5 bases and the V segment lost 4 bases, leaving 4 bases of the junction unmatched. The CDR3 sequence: CASSPGQGRNTIYF. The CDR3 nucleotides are TGCGCCAGCAGCCCAGGACAGGGGAGAAACACCATATATTTT.

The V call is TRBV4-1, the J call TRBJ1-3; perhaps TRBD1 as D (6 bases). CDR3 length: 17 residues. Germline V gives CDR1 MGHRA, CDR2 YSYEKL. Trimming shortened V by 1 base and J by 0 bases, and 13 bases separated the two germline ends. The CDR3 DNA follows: TGCGCCAGCAGCCAAGGCGCAGACAGGCACTCTGGAAACACCATATATTTT. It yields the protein CASSQGADRHSGNTIYF.

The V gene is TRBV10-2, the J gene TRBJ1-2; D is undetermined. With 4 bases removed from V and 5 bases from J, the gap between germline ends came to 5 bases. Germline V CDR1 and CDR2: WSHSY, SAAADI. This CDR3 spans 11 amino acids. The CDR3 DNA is TGCGCCAGCAGTGCTAGGTATGGCTACACCTTC. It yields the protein CASSARYGYTF.

The CDR3 DNA reads as TGTGCCAGCAGCTTGGTGGCTTCGGGGGGTCCCTGGTCAGATACGCAGTATTTT. Its protein product is CASSLVASGGPWSDTQYF. V gene TRBV5-4 combines with J gene TRBJ2-3, with TRBD2 identical over 7 bases. The CDR3 has 18 residues. The V and J ends lost 0 bases and 4 bases, in that order; junction bases with no gene match: 14. Germline lookup yields CDR1 SGHNT and CDR2 YYREEE (reference sequence).

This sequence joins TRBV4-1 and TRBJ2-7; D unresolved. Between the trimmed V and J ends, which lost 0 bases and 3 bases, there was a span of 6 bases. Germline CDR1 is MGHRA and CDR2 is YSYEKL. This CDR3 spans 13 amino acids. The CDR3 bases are TGCGCCAGCAGCCAAGAACATTACTACGAGCAGTACTTC. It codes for CASSQEHYYEQYF.

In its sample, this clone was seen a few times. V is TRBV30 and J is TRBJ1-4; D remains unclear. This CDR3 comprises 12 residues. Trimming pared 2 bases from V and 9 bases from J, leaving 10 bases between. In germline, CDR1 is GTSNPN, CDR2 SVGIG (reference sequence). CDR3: CAWSPSLQKLFF. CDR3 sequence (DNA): TGTGCCTGGAGTCCCTCCCTCCAAAAACTGTTTTTT. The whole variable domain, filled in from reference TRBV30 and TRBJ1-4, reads SQTIHQWPATLVQPVGSPLSLECTVEGTSNPNLYWYRQAAGRGLQLLFYSVGIGQISSEVPQNLSASRPQDRQFILSSKKLLLSDSGFYLCAWSPSLQKLFFGSGTQLSVL.

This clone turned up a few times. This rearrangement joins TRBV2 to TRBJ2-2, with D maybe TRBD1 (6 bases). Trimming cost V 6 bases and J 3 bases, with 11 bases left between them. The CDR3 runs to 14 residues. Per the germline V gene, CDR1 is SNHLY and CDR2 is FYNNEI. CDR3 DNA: TGTGCCAGCAGAAGGGGGAGATACACCGGGGAGCTGTTTTTT. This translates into CASRRGRYTGELFF.

CDR3 bases: TGTGCCAGCAGCGTGGACAAAGTCTCCTATAATTCACCCCTCCACTTT. It codes for CASSVDKVSYNSPLHF. The genes are TRBV27 and TRBJ1-6; tentatively, D is TRBD1 (5 bases). Germline loops: CDR1 MNHEY, CDR2 SMNVEV (reference sequence). V was trimmed by 6 bases and J by 0 bases, leaving 12 bases between them. CDR3 length: 16 residues.